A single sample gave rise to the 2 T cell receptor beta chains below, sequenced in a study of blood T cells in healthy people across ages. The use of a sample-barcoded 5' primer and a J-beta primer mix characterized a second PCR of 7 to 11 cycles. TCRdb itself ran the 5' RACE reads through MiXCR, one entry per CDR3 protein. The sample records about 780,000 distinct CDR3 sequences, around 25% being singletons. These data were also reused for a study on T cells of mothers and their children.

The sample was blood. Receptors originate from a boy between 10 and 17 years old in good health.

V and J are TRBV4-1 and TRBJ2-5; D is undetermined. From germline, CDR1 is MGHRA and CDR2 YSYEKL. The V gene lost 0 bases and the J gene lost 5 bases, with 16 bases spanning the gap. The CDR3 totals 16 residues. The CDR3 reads CASSQDRNRPGETQYF. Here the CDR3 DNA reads TGCGCCAGCAGCCAAGATCGAAACCGACCCGGGGAGACCCAGTACTTC.

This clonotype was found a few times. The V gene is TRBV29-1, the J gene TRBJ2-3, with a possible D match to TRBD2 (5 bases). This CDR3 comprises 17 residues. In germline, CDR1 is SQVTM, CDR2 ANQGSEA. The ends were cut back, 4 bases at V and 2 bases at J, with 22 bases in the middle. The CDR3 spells CSVGRKGVGQNTDTQYF. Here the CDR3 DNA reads TGCAGCGTTGGGCGGAAGGGAGTCGGTCAAAACACAGATACGCAGTATTTT.